The 22 T cell receptor beta chains reported below all come from one sample, sequenced in a study of cytomegalovirus exposure and HLA in healthy donors. 60 Vbeta and 13 Jbeta primers were used in PCR. The repertoire was sequenced with immunoSEQ multiplex PCR; TCRdb's copy has only in-frame clones and lacks some. The sample records approximately 130,000 clones, approximately 78% being singletons. Sample: PBMCs. These receptors were obtained from a woman aged 45-59 years in good health and CMV-seropositive.

This rearrangement joins TRBV28 to TRBJ1-4; D gene unclear. Germline lookup yields CDR1 MDHEN and CDR2 SYDVKM. The CDR3 is 11 amino acids. V was clipped by 6 bases and J by 4 bases, with 3 bases between them. The CDR3 DNA reads as TGTGCCAGCAGACTTAATGAAAAACTGTTTTTT. It encodes CASRLNEKLFF.

V gene TRBV30 combines with J gene TRBJ1-2; a weak D match, TRBD1 (6 bases). V was pared by 1 base and J by 9 bases, with 18 bases between. This CDR3 spans 14 amino acids. From germline, CDR1 is GTSNPN and CDR2 SVGIG (reference sequence). CDR3 DNA sequence: TGTGCCTGGAGTGCGTTCGGGACAACCGTCAGCTACACCTTC. Protein product: CAWSAFGTTVSYTF.

The V gene is TRBV11-2, the J gene TRBJ2-7, with D maybe TRBD1 (6 bases). Germline V lookup: CDR1 SGHAT, CDR2 FQNNGV. V shed 1 base and J shed 5 bases, with 12 bases lying between them. This CDR3 contains 14 residues. CDR3 nucleotide sequence: TGTGCCAGCAGCTTAGCGGTCAGGGGCCACGAGCAGTACTTC. It is translated as CASSLAVRGHEQYF. The variable domain in full, with the rest retrieved from reference TRBV11-2 and TRBJ2-7, is EAGVAQSPRYKIIEKRQSVAFWCNPISGHATLYWYQQILGQGPKLLIQFQNNGVVDDSQLPKDRFSAERLKGVDSTLKIQPAKLEDSAVYLCASSLAVRGHEQYFGPGTRLTVT.

The chain links TRBV28 to TRBJ2-3; perhaps TRBD2 as D (6 bases). The CDR3 is 15 residues long. CDR1 is MDHEN, CDR2 SYDVKM, per germline. V gave up 3 bases and J gave up 0 bases, with 10 bases separating them. CDR3: CASSLGGISTDTQYF. The CDR3, as DNA: TGTGCCAGCAGTTTGGGCGGGATAAGCACAGATACGCAGTATTTT.

V gene TRBV7-3 combines with J gene TRBJ2-7, with 11 bases matching TRBD1. CDR3 length: 15 amino acids. Germline loops: CDR1 SGHTA, CDR2 FQGTGA. V was clipped by 2 bases and J by 3 bases; unmatched bases: 3. CDR3 DNA sequence: TGTGCCAGCAGCTTAGGGACAGGGGGAAGCTACGAGCAGTACTTC. Translation gives CASSLGTGGSYEQYF. The variable domain in full, with the rest retrieved from reference TRBV7-3 and TRBJ2-7, is GAGVSQTPSNKVTEKGKYVELRCDPISGHTALYWYRQSLGQGPEFLIYFQGTGAADDSGLPNDRFFAVRPEGSVSTLKIQRTERGDSAVYLCASSLGTGGSYEQYFGPGTRLTVT.

The J gene is TRBJ2-1, the V gene TRBV6-5; TRBD1 matches 9 bases. V dropped 6 bases and J dropped 2; count of bases not matched to a gene: 5. Per germline, CDR1 MNHEY and CDR2 SVGAGI. The CDR3 covers 15 residues. The CDR3 sequence: CASSSGQGTYNEQFF. The CDR3 DNA sequence: TGTGCCAGCAGCTCGGGACAGGGAACCTACAATGAGCAGTTCTTC.

The rearrangement uses TRBV28 and TRBJ2-3, with D possibly matching TRBD2 (6 bases). V lost 7 bases and J 4 bases, leaving 21 bases between the germline ends. This CDR3 spans 16 amino acids. Germline-derived CDR1 and CDR2 are MDHEN and SYDVKM. The CDR3 protein is CASTSQGRQYADTQYF. The CDR3 nucleotides are TGTGCCAGCACCTCTCAAGGGAGGCAGTATGCAGATACGCAGTATTTT. Complete variable domain (other parts from reference TRBV28 and TRBJ2-3): DVKVTQSSRYLVKRTGEKVFLECVQDMDHENMFWYRQDPGLGLRLIYFSYDVKMKEKGDIPEGYSVSREKKERFSLILESASTNQTSMYLCASTSQGRQYADTQYFGPGTRLTVL.

The chain combines TRBV19 with TRBJ2-2; 8 bases agree with TRBD1. V shed 6 bases, J shed 6 bases, and the junction held 12 bases outside the gene matches. The V gene's germline CDR1 is LNHDA and CDR2 SQIVND (reference sequence). The CDR3 totals 16 residues. CDR3 bases: TGTGCCAGTAGGCCACGCAGGGGGCTAATCTCCGGGGAGCTGTTTTTT. It translates to CASRPRRGLISGELFF.

This clone was found once. V gene TRBV19 combines with J gene TRBJ2-1; possibly TRBD2 for D (6 bases). V lost 9 bases and J lost 2, with 17 bases in between. The CDR3 extends over 15 amino acids. The germline V gene encodes CDR1 LNHDA and CDR2 SQIVND (reference sequence). DNA for the CDR3: TGTGCCAGCAGACTAGGAGGGGACGCCTACAATGAGCAGTTCTTC. Residues: CASRLGGDAYNEQFF.

CDR3 residues: CARSLEAGGPGEQFF. The CDR3 region has the DNA TGTGCCAGAAGCTTAGAAGCGGGAGGGCCCGGTGAGCAGTTCTTC. The chain carries TRBV7-5 and TRBJ2-1; the D segment call TRBD2 is taken from the table without a DNA check. TRBV7-5 is an annotated pseudogene. The CDR3 sequence is 15 residues long.

J is TRBJ1-1 and V is TRBV30; D remains ambiguous. Germline V gene lookup returns CDR1 GTSNPN and CDR2 SVGIG (reference sequence). The CDR3 runs 12 residues. The germline V and J ends were trimmed by 3 bases and 6 bases, with 11 bases remaining between them. DNA of the CDR3: TGTGCCTGGAGCTTACTTAACGCTGAAGCTTTCTTT. It specifies CAWSLLNAEAFF.

This sequence joins TRBV14 and TRBJ2-1; tentatively, D is TRBD2 (5 bases). The germline V gene has CDR1 SGHDN and CDR2 FVKESK. V lost 1 base and J lost 3, with 13 bases in between. The CDR3 contains 16 residues. DNA of the CDR3: TGTGCCAGCAGCCAAGCTCGGGGAGAGGGCTACAATGAGCAGTTCTTC. Its protein is CASSQARGEGYNEQFF.

The J gene is TRBJ2-1, the V gene TRBV9; TRBD2 matches at 8 bases. CDR3 length equals 16 residues. V dropped 3 bases and J dropped 6; count of bases not matched to a gene: 11. In germline, CDR1 is SGDLS, CDR2 YYNGEE. The CDR3 DNA is TGTGCCAGCAGCGGCCCCGGGGGGGTCGAGAGCAATGAGCAGTTCTTC. Its translation: CASSGPGGVESNEQFF.

This clone was recorded a few times. V and J are TRBV27 and TRBJ1-4, with D unclear. CDR1 and CDR2 (germline): MNHEY, SMNVEV (reference sequence). This CDR3 is 15 amino acids long. V dropped 4 bases and J dropped 4 bases, with 13 bases sitting between them. The CDR3 nucleotides read TGTGCCAGCAGTTGGTCTTTCCCAGATAATGAAAAACTGTTTTTT. This encodes CASSWSFPDNEKLFF.

This clone was seen a few times. The genes are TRBV7-2 and TRBJ1-1; possible D gene TRBD1, 5 bases. V gave up 5 bases and J gave up 8 bases, with 12 bases separating them. Germline V gene lookup returns CDR1 SGHTA and CDR2 FQGNSA. This CDR3 comprises 12 residues. The CDR3 sequence: CASSPDRQEAFF. CDR3 in DNA: TGTGCCAGCAGCCCGGACCGACAGGAAGCTTTCTTT.

The chain links TRBV2 to TRBJ1-4; TRBD1 matches at 9 bases. Germline V lookup: CDR1 SNHLY, CDR2 FYNNEI. The CDR3 extends over 15 amino acids. Trimming removed 7 bases from V and 5 bases from J; junction bases left unmatched: 8. As DNA, the CDR3 is TGTGCCAGCAACTCACAGGGGGCGCCCAATGAAAAACTGTTTTTT. It translates to CASNSQGAPNEKLFF.

The J gene is TRBJ2-7, the V gene TRBV18, with 9 positions matching TRBD1. The CDR3 runs to 15 residues. CDR1 and CDR2 (germline): KGHSH, LQKENI. The ends lost 4 bases at V and 5 bases at J; junction bases unmatched: 9. CDR3 DNA sequence: TGTGCCAGCTCACGTTTGGGACAGGGTCTCAACGAGCAGTACTTC. Translation: CASSRLGQGLNEQYF.

The chain has TRBV5-4 and TRBJ2-2, with 8 bases fitting TRBD1. CDR3 length: 15 residues. V lost 5 bases and J lost 4; bases outside the gene matches: 7. In germline, CDR1 is SGHNT, CDR2 YYREEE (reference sequence). The CDR3 DNA sequence: TGTGCCAGCAGGCCCGGGACAGGTACCACCGGGGAGCTGTTTTTT. This codes for CASRPGTGTTGELFF.

The chain combines TRBV6-6 with TRBJ1-1; D gene ambiguous. From germline, CDR1 is MNHNY and CDR2 SVGAGI (reference sequence). The V and J ends lost 6 bases and 4 bases respectively, with 9 bases between them. The CDR3 runs to 12 residues. The CDR3 spells CASSPAGTEAFF. DNA of the CDR3: TGTGCCAGCAGCCCGGCGGGCACTGAAGCTTTCTTT.

V usage is TRBV2 and J usage is TRBJ2-7; 10 bases are shared with TRBD1. Trimming at V came to 11 bases and at J to 5 bases, leaving 6 bases not matched to a gene. CDR1 and CDR2 from the germline V gene are SNHLY and FYNNEI. There are 12 residues in the CDR3. The DNA for the CDR3 is TGTGCCTGCATGACAGGGGGCCACGAGCAGTACTTC. Translated, it gives CACMTGGHEQYF.

The gene calls are TRBV19 and TRBJ1-5, with a tentative D call TRBD1 (5 bases). The CDR3 is made up of 13 amino acids. V was shortened by 5 bases and J by 5 bases, with 10 bases between the two germline ends. Germline lookup yields CDR1 LNHDA and CDR2 SQIVND (reference sequence). CDR3 sequence: CASSSIQDQPQHF. In nucleotides, the CDR3 is TGTGCCAGTAGTTCCATACAGGATCAGCCCCAGCATTTT.

V usage is TRBV7-9 and J usage is TRBJ2-1, with TRBD1 as a possible D gene (5 bases). Between the trimmed V and J ends, which lost 2 bases and 6 bases, there was a span of 11 bases. Germline V CDR1 and CDR2: SEHNR, FQNEAQ (reference sequence). This CDR3 is built from 14 residues. This CDR3 reads CASSLRWQGNEQFF. Here the CDR3 DNA reads TGTGCCAGCAGCTTAAGATGGCAGGGCAATGAGCAGTTCTTC. The whole variable domain, remainder taken from reference TRBV7-9 and TRBJ2-1, is DTGVSQNPRHKITKRGQNVTFRCDPISEHNRLYWYRQTLGQGPEFLTYFQNEAQLEKSRLLSDRFSAERPKGSFSTLEIQRTEQGDSAMYLCASSLRWQGNEQFFGPGTRLTVL.